This T cell receptor (beta chain) was captured in a study of blood T cell repertoires in COVID-19. Libraries were prepared by immunoSEQ multiplex PCR; TCRdb keeps only in-frame clonotypes and omits some of them. In the table there are 200,000 to 300,000 clones, about 91% of which are singletons. This receptor was obtained from a woman in her 40s with acute COVID-19. Sequencing was carried out using PBMCs or T cells enriched from blood (not recorded which).

The CDR3 nucleotides are TGTGCCAGCAGCCTAGGACTCAAGACAGCTTTCTTT. Residues: CASSLGLKTAFF. The J gene is TRBJ1-1, the V gene TRBV28; D remains unclear. Germline CDR1 and CDR2: MDHEN and SYDVKM. The length of the CDR3 is 12 residues. The V gene lost 6 bases and the J gene lost 10 bases, with 15 bases spanning the gap.